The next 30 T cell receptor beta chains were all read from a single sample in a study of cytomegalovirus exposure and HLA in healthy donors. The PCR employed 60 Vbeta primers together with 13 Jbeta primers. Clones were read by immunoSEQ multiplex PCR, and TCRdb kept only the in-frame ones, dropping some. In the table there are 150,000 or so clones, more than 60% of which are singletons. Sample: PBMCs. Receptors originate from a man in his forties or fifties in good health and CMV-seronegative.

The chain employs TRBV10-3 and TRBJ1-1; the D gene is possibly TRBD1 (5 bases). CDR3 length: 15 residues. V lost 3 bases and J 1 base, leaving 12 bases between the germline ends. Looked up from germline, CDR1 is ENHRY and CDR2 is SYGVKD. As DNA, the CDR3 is TGTGCCATCAGTGACAGGGAAATTAGGAACACTGAAGCTTTCTTT. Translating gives CAISDREIRNTEAFF.

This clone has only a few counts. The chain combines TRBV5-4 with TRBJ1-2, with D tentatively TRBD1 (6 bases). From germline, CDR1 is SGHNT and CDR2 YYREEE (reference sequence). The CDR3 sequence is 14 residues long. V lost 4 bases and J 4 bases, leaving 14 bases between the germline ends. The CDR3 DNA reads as TGTGCCAGCAGCCCCCCAGGGGTACCCTATGGCTACACCTTC. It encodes CASSPPGVPYGYTF. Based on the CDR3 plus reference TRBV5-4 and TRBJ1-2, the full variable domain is ETGVTQSPTHLIKTRGQQVTLRCSSQSGHNTVSWYQQALGQGPQFIFQYYREEENGRGNFPPRFSGLQFPNYSSELNVNALELDDSALYLCASSPPGVPYGYTFGSGTRLTVV.

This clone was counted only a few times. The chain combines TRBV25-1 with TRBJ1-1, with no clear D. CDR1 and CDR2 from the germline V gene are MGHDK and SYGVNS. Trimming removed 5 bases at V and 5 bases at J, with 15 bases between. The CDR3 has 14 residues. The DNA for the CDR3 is TGTGCCAGCAGTCTCAGTGAGGGCGAGACTGAAGCTTTCTTT. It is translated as CASSLSEGETEAFF.

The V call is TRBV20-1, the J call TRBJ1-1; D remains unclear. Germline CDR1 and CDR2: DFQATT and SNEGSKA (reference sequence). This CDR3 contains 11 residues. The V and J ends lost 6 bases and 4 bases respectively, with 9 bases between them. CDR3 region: CSARTPTEAFF. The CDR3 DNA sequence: TGCAGTGCCAGAACTCCCACTGAAGCTTTCTTT.

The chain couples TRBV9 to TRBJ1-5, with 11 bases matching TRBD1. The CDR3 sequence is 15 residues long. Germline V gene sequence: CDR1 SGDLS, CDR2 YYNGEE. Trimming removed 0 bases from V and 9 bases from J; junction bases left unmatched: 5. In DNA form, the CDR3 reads TGTGCCAGCAGCGTAGGTGTGGACAGGGGGCTGCCCCAGCATTTT. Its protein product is CASSVGVDRGLPQHF.

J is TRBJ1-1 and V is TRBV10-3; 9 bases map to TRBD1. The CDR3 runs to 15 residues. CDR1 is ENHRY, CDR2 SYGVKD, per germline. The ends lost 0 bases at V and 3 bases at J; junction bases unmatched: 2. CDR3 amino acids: CAISESGQGHTEAFF. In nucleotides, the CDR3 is TGTGCCATCAGTGAGTCAGGACAGGGGCACACTGAAGCTTTCTTT.

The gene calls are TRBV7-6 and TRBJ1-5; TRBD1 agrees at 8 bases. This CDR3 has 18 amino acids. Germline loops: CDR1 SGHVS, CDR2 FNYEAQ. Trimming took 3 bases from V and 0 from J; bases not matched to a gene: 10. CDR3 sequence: CASSLGTGFWYSNQPQHF. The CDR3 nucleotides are TGTGCCAGCAGCTTGGGGACAGGTTTCTGGTATAGCAATCAGCCCCAGCATTTT.

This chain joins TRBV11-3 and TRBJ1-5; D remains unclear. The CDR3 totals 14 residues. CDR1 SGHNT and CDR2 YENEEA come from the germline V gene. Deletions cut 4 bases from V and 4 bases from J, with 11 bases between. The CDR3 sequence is CASSSRAINQPQHF. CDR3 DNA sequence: TGTGCCAGCAGCTCTCGAGCCATAAATCAGCCCCAGCATTTT.

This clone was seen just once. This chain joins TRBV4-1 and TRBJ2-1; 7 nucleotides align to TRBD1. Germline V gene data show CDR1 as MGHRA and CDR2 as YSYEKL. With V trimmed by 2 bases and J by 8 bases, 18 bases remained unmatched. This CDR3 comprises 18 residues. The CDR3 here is CASSQQGEGAYLVDEQFF. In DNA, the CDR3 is TGCGCCAGCAGCCAACAGGGGGAAGGGGCATATCTCGTGGATGAGCAGTTCTTC.

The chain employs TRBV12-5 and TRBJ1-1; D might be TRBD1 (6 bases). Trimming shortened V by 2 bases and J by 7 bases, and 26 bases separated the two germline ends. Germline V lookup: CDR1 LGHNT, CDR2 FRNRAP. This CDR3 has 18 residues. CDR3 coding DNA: TGTGCTAGTGGTTTGTATAGGGGGGGCACCTTATCTTTAGATGAAGCTTTCTTT. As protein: CASGLYRGGTLSLDEAFF.

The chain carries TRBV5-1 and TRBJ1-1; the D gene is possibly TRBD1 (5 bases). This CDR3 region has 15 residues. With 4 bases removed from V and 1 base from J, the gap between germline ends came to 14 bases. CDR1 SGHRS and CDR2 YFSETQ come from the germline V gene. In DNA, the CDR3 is TGCGCCAGCAGCGTCCTAACAGGTGAGAACACTGAAGCTTTCTTT. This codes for CASSVLTGENTEAFF.

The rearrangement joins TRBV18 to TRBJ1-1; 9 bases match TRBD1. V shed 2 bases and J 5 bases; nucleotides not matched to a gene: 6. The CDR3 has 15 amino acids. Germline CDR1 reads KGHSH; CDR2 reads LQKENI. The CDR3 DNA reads TGTGCCAGCTCACCAGTACGGGACAGGGCAACTGAAGCTTTCTTT. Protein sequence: CASSPVRDRATEAFF.

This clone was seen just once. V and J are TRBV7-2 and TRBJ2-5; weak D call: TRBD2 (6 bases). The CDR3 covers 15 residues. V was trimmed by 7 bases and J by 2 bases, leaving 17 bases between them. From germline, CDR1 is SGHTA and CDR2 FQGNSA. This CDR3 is CASNVGTSNQETQYF. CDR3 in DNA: TGTGCCAGCAACGTCGGGACTTCGAATCAAGAGACCCAGTACTTC. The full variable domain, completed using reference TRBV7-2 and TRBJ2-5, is GAGVSQSPSNKVTEKGKDVELRCDPISGHTALYWYRQSLGQGLEFLIYFQGNSAPDKSGLPSDRFSAERTGGSVSTLTIQRTQQEDSAVYLCASNVGTSNQETQYFGPGTRLLVL.

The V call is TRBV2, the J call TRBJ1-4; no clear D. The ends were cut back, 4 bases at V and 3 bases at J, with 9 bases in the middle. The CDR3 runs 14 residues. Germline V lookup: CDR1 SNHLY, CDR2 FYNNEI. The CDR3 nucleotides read TGTGCCAGCAGTGCAACTCAGGCTAATGAAAAACTGTTTTTT. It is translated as CASSATQANEKLFF.

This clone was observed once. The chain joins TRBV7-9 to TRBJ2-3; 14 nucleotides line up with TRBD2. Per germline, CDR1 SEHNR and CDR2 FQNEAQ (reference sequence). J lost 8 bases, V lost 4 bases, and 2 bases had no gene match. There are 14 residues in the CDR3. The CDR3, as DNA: TGTGCCAGCAGCTCGGGACTAGCGGGGGTTACGCAGTATTTT. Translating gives CASSSGLAGVTQYF.

The CDR3 here is CASSTQGREKAFF. The CDR3 DNA is TGTGCCAGCTCAACGCAGGGAAGGGAAAAAGCTTTCTTT. V is TRBV18 and J is TRBJ1-1, with D maybe TRBD1 (5 bases). CDR3 length equals 13 residues. V lost 5 bases and J lost 9, with 16 bases in between. Germline loops: CDR1 KGHSH, CDR2 LQKENI.

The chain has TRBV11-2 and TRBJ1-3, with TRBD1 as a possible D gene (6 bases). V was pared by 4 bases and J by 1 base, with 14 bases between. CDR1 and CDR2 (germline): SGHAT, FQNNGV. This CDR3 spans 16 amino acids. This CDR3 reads CASSYIQGFSGNTIYF. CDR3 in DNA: TGTGCCAGCAGCTACATACAGGGTTTTTCTGGAAACACCATATATTTT.

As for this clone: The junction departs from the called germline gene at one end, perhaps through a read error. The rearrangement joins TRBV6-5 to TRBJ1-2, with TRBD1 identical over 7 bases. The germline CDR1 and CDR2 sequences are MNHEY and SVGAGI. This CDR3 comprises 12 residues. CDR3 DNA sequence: TGTGCCAGTAAGGATGTCGGAACAGGGGAGGCGTTC. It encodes CASKDVGTGEAF.

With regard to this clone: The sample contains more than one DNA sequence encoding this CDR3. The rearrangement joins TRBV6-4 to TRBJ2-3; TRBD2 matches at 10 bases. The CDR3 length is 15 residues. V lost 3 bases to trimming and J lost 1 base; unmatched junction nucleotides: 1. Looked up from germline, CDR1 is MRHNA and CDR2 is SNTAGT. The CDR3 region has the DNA TGTGCCAGCAGTGAAACTAGCGGGGGCACAGATACGCAGTATTTT. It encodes CASSETSGGTDTQYF.

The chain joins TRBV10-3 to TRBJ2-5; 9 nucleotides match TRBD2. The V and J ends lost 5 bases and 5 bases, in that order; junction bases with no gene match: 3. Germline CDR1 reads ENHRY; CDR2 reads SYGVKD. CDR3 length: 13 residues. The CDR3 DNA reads TGTGCCATCAGTCGCGGGGGGGCGGAGACCCAGTACTTC. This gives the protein CAISRGGAETQYF.

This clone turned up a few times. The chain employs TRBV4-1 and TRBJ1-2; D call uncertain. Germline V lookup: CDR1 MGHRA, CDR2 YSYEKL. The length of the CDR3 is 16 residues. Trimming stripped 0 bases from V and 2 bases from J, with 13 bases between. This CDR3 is CASSQDASGVNYGYTF. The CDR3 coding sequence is TGCGCCAGCAGCCAAGATGCCTCCGGGGTAAACTATGGCTACACCTTC.

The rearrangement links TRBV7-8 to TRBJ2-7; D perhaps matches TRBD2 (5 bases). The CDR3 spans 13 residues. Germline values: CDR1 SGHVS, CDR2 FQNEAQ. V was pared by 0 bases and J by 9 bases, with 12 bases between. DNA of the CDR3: TGTGCCAGCAGCTTAGCGCAGAGACGGGGGCAGTACTTC. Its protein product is CASSLAQRRGQYF.

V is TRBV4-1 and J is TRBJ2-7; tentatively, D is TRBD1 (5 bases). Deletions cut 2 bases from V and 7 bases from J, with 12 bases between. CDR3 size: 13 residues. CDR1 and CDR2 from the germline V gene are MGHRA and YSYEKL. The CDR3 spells CASSQPNAGEQYF. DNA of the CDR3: TGCGCCAGCAGCCAACCTAACGCAGGGGAGCAGTACTTC.

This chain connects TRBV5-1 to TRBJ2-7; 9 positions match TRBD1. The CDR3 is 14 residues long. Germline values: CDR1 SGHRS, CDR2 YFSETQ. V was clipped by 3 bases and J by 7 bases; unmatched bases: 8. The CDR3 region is CASSSQGASGEQYF. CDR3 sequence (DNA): TGCGCCAGCAGCTCACAGGGGGCGTCGGGGGAGCAGTACTTC.

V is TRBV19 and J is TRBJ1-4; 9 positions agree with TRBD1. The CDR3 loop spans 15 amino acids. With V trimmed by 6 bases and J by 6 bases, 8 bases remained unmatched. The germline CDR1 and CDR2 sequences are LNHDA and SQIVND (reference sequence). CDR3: CASRSRDRVDEKLFF. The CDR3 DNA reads TGTGCCAGTAGAAGCCGGGACAGGGTAGATGAAAAACTGTTTTTT. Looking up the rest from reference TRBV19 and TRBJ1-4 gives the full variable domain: DGGITQSPKYLFRKEGQNVTLSCEQNLNHDAMYWYRQDPGQGLRLIYYSQIVNDFQKGDIAEGYSVSREKKESFPLTVTSAQKNPTAFYLCASRSRDRVDEKLFFGSGTQLSVL.

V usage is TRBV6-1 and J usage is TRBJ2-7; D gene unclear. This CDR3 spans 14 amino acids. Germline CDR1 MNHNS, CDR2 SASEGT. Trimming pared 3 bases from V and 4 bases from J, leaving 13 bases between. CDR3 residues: CASSDVARVYEQYF. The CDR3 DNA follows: TGTGCCAGCAGTGATGTGGCTAGAGTGTACGAGCAGTACTTC.

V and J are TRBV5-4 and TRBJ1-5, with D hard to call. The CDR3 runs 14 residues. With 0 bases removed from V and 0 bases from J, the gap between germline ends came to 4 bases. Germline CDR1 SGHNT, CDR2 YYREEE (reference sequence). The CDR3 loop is CASSLAFSNQPQHF. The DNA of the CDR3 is TGTGCCAGCAGCTTGGCCTTTAGCAATCAGCCCCAGCATTTT. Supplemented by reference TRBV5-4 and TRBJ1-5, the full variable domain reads ETGVTQSPTHLIKTRGQQVTLRCSSQSGHNTVSWYQQALGQGPQFIFQYYREEENGRGNFPPRFSGLQFPNYSSELNVNALELDDSALYLCASSLAFSNQPQHFGDGTRLSIL.

The CDR3 reads CASSPQTGASYGYTF. The CDR3 nucleotides are TGTGCCAGCAGCCCTCAGACAGGGGCCTCCTATGGCTACACCTTC. V is TRBV7-2 and J is TRBJ1-2; the match to TRBD1 covers 8 bases. Unmatched junction bases numbered 9, after V lost 5 bases and J lost 4 bases. The CDR3 is 15 amino acids. Looked up from germline, CDR1 is SGHTA and CDR2 is FQGNSA.

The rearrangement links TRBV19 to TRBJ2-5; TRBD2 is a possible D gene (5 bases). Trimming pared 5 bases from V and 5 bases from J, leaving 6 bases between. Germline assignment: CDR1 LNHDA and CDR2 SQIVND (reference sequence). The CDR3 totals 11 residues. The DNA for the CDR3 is TGTGCCAGTAGTCGAGGGGAGACCCAGTACTTC. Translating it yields CASSRGETQYF.

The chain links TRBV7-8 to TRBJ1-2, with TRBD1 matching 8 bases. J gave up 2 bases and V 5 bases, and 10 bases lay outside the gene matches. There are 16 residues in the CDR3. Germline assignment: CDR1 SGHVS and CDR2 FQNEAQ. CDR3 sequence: CASSPEQGGANYGYTF. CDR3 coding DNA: TGTGCCAGCAGCCCCGAACAGGGGGGGGCCAACTATGGCTACACCTTC.